These T cell receptor beta chains were read from a single sample in a study of PD-L1 blockade in urothelial cancer. Assay: immunoSEQ multiplex PCR; the TCRdb copy retains only in-frame clones and omits some. This table holds tens of thousands of clones, approximately 89% found once. This sample comprised PBMCs, obtained around atezolizumab (anti-PD-L1) treatment. Receptor source: a woman older than 75 with urothelial cancer. The CDR3 runs from the conserved cysteine through the conserved F or W. D genes are given only for firm matches. Clone size appears in some rows only: once, few, many, or a class for an expanded clone.

TRBV13	TRBJ2-7	NA	NA	TGTGCCAGCAGCCCCCGAACGGGGGAGCAGTACTTC	CASSPRTGEQYF
TRBV7-9	TRBJ1-1	TRBD1	NA	TGTGCCAGCAGCCCTAGGACAGGGGAGGTTGAAGCTTTCTTT	CASSPRTGEVEAFF
TRBV20-1	TRBJ1-1	NA	NA	TGCAGTGCGCGCCTCGCGACTGAAGCTTTCTTT	CSARLATEAFF
TRBV10-3	TRBJ2-5	NA	NA	TGTGCCATCAGTGAGTCGGGCAGAGTGAACCAAGAGACCCAGTACTTC	CAISESGRVNQETQYF
TRBV7-9	TRBJ2-3	TRBD2	NA	TGTGCCAGCAGCTTAACGGCGGGAGCCACAGATACGCAGTATTTT	CASSLTAGATDTQYF
TRBV28	TRBJ2-7	NA	NA	TGTGCCAGCAGTTTATATAGGAGATCCCACGAGCAGTACTTC	CASSLYRRSHEQYF
TRBV5-1	TRBJ2-5	NA	NA	TGCGCCAGCAGCTCGTACCAAGAGACCCAGTACTTC	CASSSYQETQYF
TRBV6-6	TRBJ1-5	NA	NA	TGTGCCAGCAGTTGGACAGCTAATCAGCCCCAGCATTTT	CASSWTANQPQHF
TRBV27	TRBJ1-1	TRBD1	NA	TGTGCCAGCAGAAATACAGGGGACACTGAAGCTTTCTTT	CASRNTGDTEAFF
TRBV18	TRBJ2-7	TRBD2	NA	TGTGCCAGCTCACAGGGCGGGACTAGCGTCGACGAGCAGTACTTC	CASSQGGTSVDEQYF
TRBV6-5	TRBJ2-3	TRBD2	NA	TGTGCCAGCAGTTCTATCCTAGCGGGAGGGCCACATACGCAGTATTTT	CASSSILAGGPHTQYF
TRBV7-8	TRBJ2-7	NA	NA	TGTGCCAGCAGCCAGAATAGCAACTACGAGCAGTACTTC	CASSQNSNYEQYF
TRBV5-1	TRBJ2-3	NA	NA	TGCGCCAGCAGCCCGATTGGGGGAGGGGGATATACGCAGTATTTT	CASSPIGGGGYTQYF
TRBV30	TRBJ1-1	TRBD1	few	TGTGCCTGGAAAAAGGGGGCCATGAACACTGAAGCTTTCTTT	CAWKKGAMNTEAFF
TRBV2	TRBJ2-7	TRBD2	NA	TGTGCCAGCAGTGAAGCAAGCGGGATTTCCTACGAGCAGTACTTC	CASSEASGISYEQYF
TRBV2	TRBJ2-1	NA	few	TGTGCCAGCAGTCAACGAAACGAGGTTAATGAGCAGTTCTTC	CASSQRNEVNEQFF
TRBV19	TRBJ1-1	NA	NA	TGTGCCAGTAGTACCCTGGGCAACACTGAAGCTTTCTTT	CASSTLGNTEAFF
TRBV27	TRBJ1-5	NA	NA	TGTGCCAGCAGTTTCCGAGGGATTAGCCAGCCCCAGCATTTT	CASSFRGISQPQHF
TRBV10-3	TRBJ2-1	TRBD2	NA	TGTGCCATCAGTATTATGGCCAGCGGGAGGGCCTACAATGAGCAGTTCTTC	CAISIMASGRAYNEQFF
TRBV4-1	TRBJ2-7	NA	NA	TGCGCCAGCAGCCAAGAACGGACTGGATCCTACGAGCAGTACTTC	CASSQERTGSYEQYF
TRBV6-1	TRBJ2-5	NA	NA	TGTGCCAGCCGGGAGGAGACCCAGTACTTC	CASREETQYF
TRBV28	TRBJ2-7	TRBD2	NA	TGTGCCAGCAGTTTATGGGGAAGCGGGAGAGCCTACGAGCAGTACTTC	CASSLWGSGRAYEQYF
TRBV6-5	TRBJ1-2	TRBD1	NA	TGTGCCAGCAGACCCGGGTGGGACAGGGGCTATGGCTACACCTTC	CASRPGWDRGYGYTF
TRBV9	TRBJ2-7	NA	NA	TGTGCCAGCAGCGTAGGGCTCCAGGGCTACGAGCAGTACTTC	CASSVGLQGYEQYF
TRBV27	TRBJ1-4	NA	NA	TGTGCCAGCAGTTTAGGGGGCACGATTAATGAAAAACTGTTTTTT	CASSLGGTINEKLFF
TRBV19	TRBJ1-3	TRBD1	NA	TGTGCCAGTAATATTCCGGGACAGGGATCTGGAAACACCATATATTTT	CASNIPGQGSGNTIYF
TRBV11-2	TRBJ2-3	NA	NA	TGTGCCAGCAGCTTAGAGGGCATCGCTAGCACAGATACGCAGTATTTT	CASSLEGIASTDTQYF
TRBV5-4	TRBJ2-1	TRBD1	NA	TGTGCCAGCAGCTTGGTGGGACAGGGGTACAATGAGCAGTTCTTC	CASSLVGQGYNEQFF
TRBV28	TRBJ1-5	NA	NA	TGTGCCAGCATCCCGGGGGTCTCTCAGCCCCAGCATTTT	CASIPGVSQPQHF
TRBV28	TRBJ2-7	TRBD2	NA	TGTGCCAGCACCCGTACCGGGACTAGCGGATACGAGCAGTACTTC	CASTRTGTSGYEQYF
TRBV18	TRBJ2-1	TRBD2	NA	TGTGCCAGCTCACCCTGGACTAGCGGGAACTCCCATGAGCAGTTCTTC	CASSPWTSGNSHEQFF
TRBV6-1	TRBJ2-7	NA	few	TGTGCCAGCAGTCCTAGGAGGGCCGCCTACGAGCAGTACTTC	CASSPRRAAYEQYF
TRBV28	TRBJ2-1	NA	NA	TGTGCCAGCAGCCCAGGGGATGCTCTTCGCTACAATGAGCAGTTCTTC	CASSPGDALRYNEQFF
TRBV5-6	TRBJ2-1	TRBD1	NA	TGTGCCAGCAGTCGGACAGGGAATGAGCAGTTCTTC	CASSRTGNEQFF
TRBV7-9	TRBJ2-3	TRBD2	NA	TGTGCCAGCAGCCCCCTGGGTACTAGCGGTGATACGCAGTATTTT	CASSPLGTSGDTQYF
TRBV19	TRBJ2-1	NA	NA	TGTGCCAGTAGTACGACTGCCTGGAATGAGCAGTTCTTC	CASSTTAWNEQFF
TRBV30	TRBJ2-1	TRBD2	NA	TGTGCCTGGGAACCTAGCGGACCATACAATGAGCAGTTCTTC	CAWEPSGPYNEQFF
TRBV4-1	TRBJ1-1	TRBD1	NA	TGCGCCAGCAGCCAAGATCAAGGGGGCCCTGAAGCTTTCTTT	CASSQDQGGPEAFF
TRBV5-1	TRBJ2-3	NA	once	TGCGCCAGCAAATGGTCCGCGCGGGCCCGCACAGATACGCAGTATTTT	CASKWSARARTDTQYF
TRBV7-3	TRBJ1-2	TRBD1	once	TGTGCCAGCAGCCCGCACAGGGGAGATGGCTACACCTTC	CASSPHRGDGYTF
TRBV28	TRBJ1-5	TRBD1	once	TGTGCCAGCAGCCCCACGGGACAGAATAGCAATCAGCCCCAGCATTTT	CASSPTGQNSNQPQHF
TRBV28	TRBJ2-2	TRBD2	NA	TGTGCCAGCAGTGTGCGTAGCGGGAGACCCACCGGGGAGCTGTTTTTT	CASSVRSGRPTGELFF
TRBV30	TRBJ1-1	TRBD1	few	TGTGCCTGGAGTGTACAGGGGGCGCGAGCTTTCTTT	CAWSVQGARAFF
TRBV18	TRBJ2-1	NA	once	TGTGCCAGCTCACCACCGTTACGCGGGGGCGGAAATGAGCAGTTCTTC	CASSPPLRGGGNEQFF
TRBV7-2	TRBJ2-1	TRBD2	NA	TGTGCCAGCAGCTTATCCAGCGGGGTGAATGAGCAGTTCTTC	CASSLSSGVNEQFF